One sample yielded the 17 T cell receptor beta chains listed below, sequenced in a study of T cell repertoires in cytomegalovirus infection. TCRdb called the reads again in MiXCR, with one record for every CDR3 protein. This table holds 500,000 to 600,000 distinct CDR3 sequences, 16% found once. The sequenced sample consisted of CD8+ T cells from PBMCs. The receptors were gathered from a human donor in good health (CMV status not recorded). Some clones in this sample may be carry-over from other donors' samples.

Ten or more counts support this clonotype. The genes are TRBV12-3 or TRBV12-4 and TRBJ2-1, with D unclear. There are 14 residues in the CDR3. V lost 7 bases, J lost 5 bases, and 15 bases lay in between. This chain's CDR3 is CASTPWGLNNEQFF. Here the CDR3 DNA reads TGTGCCAGCACTCCGTGGGGATTGAACAATGAGCAGTTCTTC.

Of note for this clonotype: Just one base apart from a much larger clone, this may be a read error. The CDR3 does not close with the conserved phenylalanine or tryptophan, likely indicating a read error. V and J are TRBV4-1 and TRBJ2-7, with 7 nucleotides matching TRBD1. With V trimmed by 0 bases and J by 0 bases, 8 bases remained unmatched. The CDR3 is 17 amino acids. From germline, CDR1 is MGHRA and CDR2 YSYEKL. CDR3 sequence: CASSQERTGLSSYEQYL. For the CDR3, the DNA is TGCGCCAGCAGCCAAGAACGGACAGGATTAAGCTCCTACGAGCAGTACTTA.

This clonotype was recorded only once. Relative to the germline gene, one junction end is altered; a read error may explain this. The chain has TRBV13 and TRBJ1-1; D unclear. CDR3 length: 16 residues. Germline V gives CDR1 PRHDT, CDR2 FYEKMQ (reference sequence). The CDR3 protein is CASSLDELGVNTETFF. The CDR3 DNA sequence: TGTGCCAGCAGCTTAGATGAGCTTGGGGTGAACACTGAAACTTTCTTT. The full variable domain, rest sourced from reference TRBV13 and TRBJ1-1, is AAGVIQSPRHLIKEKRETATLKCYPIPRHDTVYWYQQGPGQDPQFLISFYEKMQSDKGSIPDRFSAQQFSDYHSELNMSSLELGDSALYFCASSLDELGVNTETFFGQGTRLTVV.

This clonotype was recorded at least ten times. Written as DNA, the CDR3 is TGTGCCAGCAGACCCGGGACAGGGGGCTTGGCCGGGGAGCTGTTTTTT. It codes for CASRPGTGGLAGELFF. The J gene is TRBJ2-2, the V gene TRBV7-8; 12 bases match TRBD1. From germline, CDR1 is SGHVS and CDR2 FQNEAQ. This CDR3 is 16 amino acids long. With 6 bases clipped from V and 6 bases from J, the junction kept 8 bases outside the gene matches.

Only a few counts were recorded for this clonotype. This chain joins TRBV9 and TRBJ1-2; 8 positions agree with TRBD1. CDR1 and CDR2 from the germline V gene are SGDLS and YYNGEE. With 3 bases clipped from V and 8 bases from J, the junction kept 12 bases outside the gene matches. CDR3 length equals 15 residues. The CDR3: CASSAPSTGDWGYTF. The CDR3 DNA sequence: TGTGCCAGCAGCGCCCCATCGACAGGGGATTGGGGCTACACCTTC.

This clonotype was detected ten times or more. CDR3 in amino acids: CASSSPAQGVYGYTF. The CDR3 bases are TGTGCCAGCAGTTCACCGGCGCAGGGGGTCTATGGCTACACCTTC. This chain connects TRBV7-8 to TRBJ1-2; TRBD1 aligns across 7 bases. This CDR3 has 15 amino acids. CDR1 is SGHVS and CDR2 is FQNEAQ in the germline V gene. Trimming took 6 bases from V and 4 from J; bases not matched to a gene: 11.

This rearrangement joins TRBV30 to TRBJ2-7; no definite D call. Germline V gene sequence: CDR1 GTSNPN, CDR2 SVGIG (reference sequence). V lost 2 bases and J lost 5, with 7 bases in between. The CDR3 consists of 11 residues. The CDR3 DNA reads as TGTGCCTGGAGTAACCGGAACGAGCAGTACTTC. This gives the protein CAWSNRNEQYF.

This clonotype appeared many times. A junction end diverges from the germline sequence, so it may reflect a read error. The gene calls are TRBV6-1 and TRBJ1-3, with 7 positions matching TRBD1. The CDR3 covers 17 residues. The germline gives CDR1 MNHNS, CDR2 SASEGT. This CDR3 is CASREGTALLSGNTIYF. The CDR3, as DNA: TGTGCCAGCAGGGAAGGGACAGCCTTACTCTCTGGAAACACCATATATTTT.

This clonotype has at least ten counts. The chain uses TRBV12-3 or TRBV12-4 and TRBJ2-2; possible D gene TRBD2, 5 bases. The ends were cut back, 6 bases at V and 1 base at J, with 9 bases in the middle. CDR3 length: 14 amino acids. CDR3 coding DNA: TGTGCCAGCAGGATTAGCGAGAACACCGGGGAGCTGTTTTTT. It is translated as CASRISENTGELFF.

This clonotype showed up many times. The chain uses TRBV5-6 and TRBJ2-1, with TRBD1 as a possible D gene (6 bases). Trimming shortened V by 7 bases and J by 4 bases, and 21 bases separated the two germline ends. CDR3 size: 16 residues. Germline lookup yields CDR1 SGHDT and CDR2 YYEEEE. The CDR3 DNA is TGTGCCAGCGGCAGACAGGAGCGGAACCCTTACAATGAGCAGTTCTTC. It translates to CASGRQERNPYNEQFF.

This clonotype showed up many times. The CDR3 region is CASSRLAGSGNEQFF. CDR3 coding DNA: TGTGCCAGCAGTCGACTAGCGGGGTCGGGCAATGAGCAGTTCTTC. The chain uses TRBV28 and TRBJ2-1; 11 bases match TRBD2. The length of the CDR3 is 15 residues. Germline-derived CDR1 and CDR2 are MDHEN and SYDVKM. The ends lost 5 bases at V and 6 bases at J; junction bases unmatched: 6.

V gene TRBV28 combines with J gene TRBJ2-3, with a weak D call TRBD2 (5 bases). Germline V gene sequence: CDR1 MDHEN, CDR2 SYDVKM. The CDR3 loop spans 16 amino acids. V was cut by 6 bases and J by 5 bases, with 21 bases left in between. CDR3 amino acids: CASSFKLEVRQDTQYF. The CDR3 region has the DNA TGTGCCAGCAGCTTCAAACTGGAGGTCCGGCAAGATACGCAGTATTTT.

The V gene is TRBV6-1, the J gene TRBJ2-7; 7 nucleotides align to TRBD1. The germline CDR1 and CDR2 sequences are MNHNS and SASEGT. CDR3 length: 15 residues. Trimming at V came to 3 bases and at J to 0 bases, leaving 5 bases not matched to a gene. In DNA form, the CDR3 reads TGTGCCAGCAGTGACCTCGACAGGGTCTCCTACGAGCAGTACTTC. Amino acid sequence: CASSDLDRVSYEQYF.

This clonotype was counted ten times or more. The chain combines TRBV4-1 with TRBJ1-5; 7 nucleotides agree with TRBD1. This CDR3 is 16 amino acids long. CDR1 and CDR2 from the germline V gene are MGHRA and YSYEKL. Losses at the gene ends were 4 bases for V and 9 bases for J; bases not matched to a gene: 15. The CDR3 nucleotides read TGCGCCAGCAGCCCAAACCCTACAGGGGCCCTATTGCCCCAGCATTTT. Residues: CASSPNPTGALLPQHF.

The chain couples TRBV19 to TRBJ2-1; 7 nucleotides align to TRBD2. This CDR3 has 14 residues. Germline-derived CDR1 and CDR2 are LNHDA and SQIVND (reference sequence). Trimming cost V 10 bases and J 4 bases; bases outside gene matches: 10. CDR3 residues: CATYGTGRYNEQFF. The CDR3 DNA is TGTGCCACCTACGGAACCGGGAGGTACAATGAGCAGTTCTTC.

This clonotype appeared many times. The rearrangement joins TRBV4-2 to TRBJ1-1; D possibly corresponds to TRBD1 (5 bases). Germline CDR1 is LGHNA and CDR2 is YNFKEQ. CDR3 length equals 17 residues. With 6 bases removed from V and 7 bases from J, the gap between germline ends came to 27 bases. CDR3 region: CASSLQRGPYADGEAFF. The CDR3 coding sequence is TGTGCCAGCAGTCTGCAGCGGGGACCCTATGCGGATGGTGAAGCTTTCTTT.

This chain links TRBV4-2 with TRBJ1-1, with unresolved D. Trimming shortened V by 4 bases and J by 3 bases, and 15 bases separated the two germline ends. The CDR3 has 15 amino acids. In germline, CDR1 is LGHNA, CDR2 YNFKEQ. DNA for the CDR3: TGTGCCAGCAGCCCAACCACGAGCCAGCACACTGAAGCTTTCTTT. This codes for CASSPTTSQHTEAFF.